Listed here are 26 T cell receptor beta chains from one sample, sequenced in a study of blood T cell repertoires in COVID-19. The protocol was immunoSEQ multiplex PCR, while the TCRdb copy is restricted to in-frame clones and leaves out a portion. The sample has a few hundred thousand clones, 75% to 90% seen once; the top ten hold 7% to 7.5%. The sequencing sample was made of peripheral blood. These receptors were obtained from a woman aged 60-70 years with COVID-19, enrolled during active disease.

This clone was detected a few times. CDR3 sequence reads: CASSLTSGARYEQYF. CDR3 nucleotide sequence: TGTGCCAGCAGCTTGACTAGCGGGGCCCGCTACGAGCAGTACTTC. The chain combines TRBV7-2 with TRBJ2-7; the match to TRBD2 covers 11 bases. This CDR3 comprises 15 residues. Trimming at V came to 3 bases and at J to 3 bases, leaving 4 bases not matched to a gene. Per the germline V gene, CDR1 is SGHTA and CDR2 is FQGNSA.

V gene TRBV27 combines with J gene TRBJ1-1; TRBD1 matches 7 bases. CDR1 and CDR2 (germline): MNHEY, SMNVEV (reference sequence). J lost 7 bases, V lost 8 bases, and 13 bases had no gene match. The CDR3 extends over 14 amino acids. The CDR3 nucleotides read TGTGCCAGCGGGGGACAGCCATTAAATGGTGAAGCTTTCTTT. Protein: CASGGQPLNGEAFF.

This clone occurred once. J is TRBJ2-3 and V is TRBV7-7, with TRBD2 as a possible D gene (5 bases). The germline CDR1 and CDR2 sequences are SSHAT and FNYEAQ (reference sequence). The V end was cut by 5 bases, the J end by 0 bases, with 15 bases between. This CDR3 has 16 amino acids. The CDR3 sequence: CASSPGLDASTDTQYF. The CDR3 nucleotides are TGTGCCAGCAGCCCCGGACTGGATGCTAGCACAGATACGCAGTATTTT. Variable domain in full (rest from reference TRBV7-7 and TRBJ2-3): GAGVSQSPRYKVTKRGQDVTLRCDPISSHATLYWYQQALGQGPEFLTYFNYEAQPDKSGLPSDRFSAERPEGSISTLTIQRTEQRDSAMYRCASSPGLDASTDTQYFGPGTRLTVL.

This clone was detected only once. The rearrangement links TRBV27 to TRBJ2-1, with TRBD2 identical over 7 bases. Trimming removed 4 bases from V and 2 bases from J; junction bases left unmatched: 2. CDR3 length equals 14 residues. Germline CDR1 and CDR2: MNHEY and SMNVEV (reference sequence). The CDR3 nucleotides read TGTGCCAGCAGTTCCCTAGCGGCCTACAATGAGCAGTTCTTC. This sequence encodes CASSSLAAYNEQFF.

CDR3 sequence (DNA): TGTGCCAGCAGCCTTACGACTAGCGGGGACACCGGGGAGCTGTTTTTT. It is translated as CASSLTTSGDTGELFF. The rearrangement uses TRBV9 and TRBJ2-2; 11 positions match TRBD2. The length of the CDR3 is 16 residues. Trimming at V came to 4 bases and at J to 3 bases, leaving 5 bases not matched to a gene. Germline V gene data show CDR1 as SGDLS and CDR2 as YYNGEE.

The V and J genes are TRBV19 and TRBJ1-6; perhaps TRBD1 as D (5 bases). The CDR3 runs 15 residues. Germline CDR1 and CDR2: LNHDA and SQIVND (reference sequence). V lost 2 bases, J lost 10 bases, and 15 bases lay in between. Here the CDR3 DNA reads TGTGCCAGTAGTATAAACTGGCAGGGAGGATCACCCCTCCACTTT. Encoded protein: CASSINWQGGSPLHF.

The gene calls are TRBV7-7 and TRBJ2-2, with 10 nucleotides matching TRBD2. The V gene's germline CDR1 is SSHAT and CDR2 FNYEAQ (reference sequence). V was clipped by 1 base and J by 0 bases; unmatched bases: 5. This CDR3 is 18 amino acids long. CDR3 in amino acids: CASSLGLAGATNTGELFF. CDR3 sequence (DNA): TGTGCCAGCAGCTTAGGGCTAGCGGGGGCCACGAACACCGGGGAGCTGTTTTTT.

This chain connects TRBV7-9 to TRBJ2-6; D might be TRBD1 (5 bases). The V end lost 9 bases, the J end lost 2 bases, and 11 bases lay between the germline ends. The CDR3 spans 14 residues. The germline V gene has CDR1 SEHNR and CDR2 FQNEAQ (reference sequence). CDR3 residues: CARTTGPGANVLTF. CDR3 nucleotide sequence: TGTGCCAGAACAACAGGTCCTGGGGCCAACGTCCTGACTTTC.

This chain's CDR3 is CASSYDSMNTEAFF. CDR3 in DNA: TGTGCCAGCTCCTACGACAGCATGAACACTGAAGCTTTCTTT. V usage is TRBV27 and J usage is TRBJ1-1, with D perhaps matching TRBD1 (5 bases). The V end was cut by 8 bases, the J end by 0 bases, with 13 bases between. CDR3 length equals 14 residues. Germline V lookup: CDR1 MNHEY, CDR2 SMNVEV (reference sequence).

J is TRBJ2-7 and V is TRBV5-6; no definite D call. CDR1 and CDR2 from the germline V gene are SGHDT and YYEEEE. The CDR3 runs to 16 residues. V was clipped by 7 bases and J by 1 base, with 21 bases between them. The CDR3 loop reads CASSSGPGSPSYEQYF. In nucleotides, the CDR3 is TGTGCCAGCTCCTCAGGCCCCGGCAGTCCTTCCTACGAGCAGTACTTC.

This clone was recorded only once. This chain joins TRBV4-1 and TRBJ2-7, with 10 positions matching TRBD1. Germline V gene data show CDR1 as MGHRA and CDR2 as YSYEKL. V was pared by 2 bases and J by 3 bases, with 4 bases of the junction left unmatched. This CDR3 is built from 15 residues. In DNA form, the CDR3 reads TGCGCCAGCAGCCAAACCGGGACAGGGGACTACGAGCAGTACTTC. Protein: CASSQTGTGDYEQYF.

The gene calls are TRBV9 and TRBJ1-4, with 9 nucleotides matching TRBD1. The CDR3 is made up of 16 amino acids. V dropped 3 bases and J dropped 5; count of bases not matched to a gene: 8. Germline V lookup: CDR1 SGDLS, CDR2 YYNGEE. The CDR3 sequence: CASSASGTGRNEKLFF. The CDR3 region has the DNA TGTGCCAGCAGCGCCAGCGGGACAGGGCGCAATGAAAAACTGTTTTTT. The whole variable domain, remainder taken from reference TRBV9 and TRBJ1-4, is DSGVTQTPKHLITATGQRVTLRCSPRSGDLSVYWYQQSLDQGLQFLIQYYNGEERAKGNILERFSAQQFPDLHSELNLSSLELGDSALYFCASSASGTGRNEKLFFGSGTQLSVL.

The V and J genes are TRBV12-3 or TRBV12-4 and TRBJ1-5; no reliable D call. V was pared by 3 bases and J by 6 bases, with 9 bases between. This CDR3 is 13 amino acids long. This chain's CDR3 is CASSFRSGQPQHF. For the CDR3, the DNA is TGTGCCAGCAGTTTTAGGAGTGGTCAGCCCCAGCATTTT.

CDR3 residues: CASSGGAGETQYF. The DNA of the CDR3 is TGTGCCAGTAGCGGGGGGGCCGGGGAGACCCAGTACTTC. The rearrangement uses TRBV12-3 or TRBV12-4 and TRBJ2-5; 11 nucleotides line up with TRBD2. The CDR3 sequence is 13 residues long. Unmatched junction bases numbered 5, after V lost 9 bases and J lost 5 bases.

This CDR3 is CASSVGGASYEQYF. The CDR3 DNA reads TGTGCCAGCAGTGTGGGGGGGGCCTCCTACGAGCAGTACTTC. The rearrangement links TRBV25-1 to TRBJ2-7, with D possibly being TRBD2 (7 bases). Germline V gene sequence: CDR1 MGHDK, CDR2 SYGVNS. Trimming removed 4 bases from V and 0 bases from J, with 10 bases in between. This CDR3 spans 14 amino acids.

The CDR3 DNA reads as TGTGCCAGCAGCTTGGCGGACAGGGTGGGCACTGAAGCTTTCTTT. It encodes CASSLADRVGTEAFF. The chain joins TRBV5-5 to TRBJ1-1, with 8 bases identical to TRBD1. The V gene end was trimmed by 0 bases and the J gene end by 4 bases; junction bases not matched to a gene: 5. Germline CDR1 is SGHKS and CDR2 is YYEKEE (reference sequence). This CDR3 contains 15 residues. Based on the CDR3 plus reference TRBV5-5 and TRBJ1-1, the full variable domain is DAGVTQSPTHLIKTRGQQVTLRCSPISGHKSVSWYQQVLGQGPQFIFQYYEKEERGRGNFPDRFSARQFPNYSSELNVNALLLGDSALYLCASSLADRVGTEAFFGQGTRLTVV.

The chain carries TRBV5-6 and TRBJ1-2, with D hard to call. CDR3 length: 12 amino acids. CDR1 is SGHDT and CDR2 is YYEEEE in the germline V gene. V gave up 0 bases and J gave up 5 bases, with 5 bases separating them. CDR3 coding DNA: TGTGCCAGCAGCTTGGAGCTATATGGCTACACCTTC. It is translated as CASSLELYGYTF.

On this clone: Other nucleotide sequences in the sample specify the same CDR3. This chain's CDR3 is CASSLGLAETQYF. In nucleotides, the CDR3 is TGCGCCAGCAGCCTCGGACTAGCTGAGACCCAGTACTTC. The chain combines TRBV5-1 with TRBJ2-5; 8 bases align to TRBD2. Germline loops: CDR1 SGHRS, CDR2 YFSETQ. The CDR3 extends over 13 amino acids. Unmatched junction bases numbered 4, after V lost 4 bases and J lost 5 bases.

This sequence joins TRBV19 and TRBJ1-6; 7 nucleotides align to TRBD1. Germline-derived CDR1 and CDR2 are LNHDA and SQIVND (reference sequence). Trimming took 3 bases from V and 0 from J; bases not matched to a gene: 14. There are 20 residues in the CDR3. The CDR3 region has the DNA TGTGCCAGTAGTATTTACCAGGGACAGCATCTAAGCTCCTATAATTCACCCCTCCACTTT. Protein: CASSIYQGQHLSSYNSPLHF.

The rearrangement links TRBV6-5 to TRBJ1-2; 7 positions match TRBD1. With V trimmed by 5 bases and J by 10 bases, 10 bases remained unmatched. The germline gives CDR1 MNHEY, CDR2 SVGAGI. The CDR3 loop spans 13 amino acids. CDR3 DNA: TGTGCCAGCAGTCGGCCGGGGACAGACTCCTACACCTTC. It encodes CASSRPGTDSYTF.

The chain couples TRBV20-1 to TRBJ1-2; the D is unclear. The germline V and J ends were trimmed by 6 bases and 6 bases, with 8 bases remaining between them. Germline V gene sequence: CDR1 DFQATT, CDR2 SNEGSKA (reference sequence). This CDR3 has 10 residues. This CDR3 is CSATKNGYTF. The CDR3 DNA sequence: TGCAGTGCAACAAAGAATGGCTACACCTTC.

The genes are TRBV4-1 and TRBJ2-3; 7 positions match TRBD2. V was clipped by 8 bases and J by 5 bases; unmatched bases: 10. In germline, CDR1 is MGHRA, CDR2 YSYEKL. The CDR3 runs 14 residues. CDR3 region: CASGGGMNLDTQYF. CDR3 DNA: TGCGCCAGCGGGGGGGGTATGAATTTAGATACGCAGTATTTT.

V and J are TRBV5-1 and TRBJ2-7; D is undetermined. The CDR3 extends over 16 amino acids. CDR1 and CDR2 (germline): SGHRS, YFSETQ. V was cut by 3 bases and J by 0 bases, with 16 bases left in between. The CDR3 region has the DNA TGCGCCAGCAGCTCAACCGAGTCGCGGTTCTCCTACGAGCAGTACTTC. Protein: CASSSTESRFSYEQYF.

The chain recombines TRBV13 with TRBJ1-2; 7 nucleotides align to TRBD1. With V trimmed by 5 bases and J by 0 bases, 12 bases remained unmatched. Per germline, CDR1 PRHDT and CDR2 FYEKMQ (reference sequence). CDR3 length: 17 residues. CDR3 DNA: TGTGCCAGCAGCGCCAAACCTGGACAGGACCCTAACTATGGCTACACCTTC. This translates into CASSAKPGQDPNYGYTF.

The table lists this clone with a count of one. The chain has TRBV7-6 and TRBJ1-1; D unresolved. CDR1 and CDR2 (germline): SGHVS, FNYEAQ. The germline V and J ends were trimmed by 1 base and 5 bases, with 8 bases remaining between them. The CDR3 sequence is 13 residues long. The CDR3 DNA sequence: TGTGCCAGCAGCTTAGGATCGCAGACTGAAGCTTTCTTT. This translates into CASSLGSQTEAFF.

The CDR3 coding sequence is TGTGCCTGGAGCCTTGGGCAGACAGATACGCAGTATTTT. Amino acid sequence: CAWSLGQTDTQYF. The rearrangement joins TRBV30 to TRBJ2-3; D is unclear. Germline loops: CDR1 GTSNPN, CDR2 SVGIG (reference sequence). The CDR3 extends over 13 amino acids. V was trimmed by 3 bases and J by 3 bases, leaving 10 bases between them.